Each of the 6 T cell receptor beta chains below was sequenced from the same sample in a study of radiotherapy plus CTLA-4 blockade in lung cancer. Generated by immunoSEQ multiplex PCR, the TCRdb table keeps only in-frame clones and is missing some. The sample lists approximately 75,000 clones, about 80% occurring once. The sequences come from peripheral blood, collected from a patient treated with radiotherapy plus ipilimumab. The receptors come from a human donor with non-small cell lung cancer who had a complete response to radiotherapy plus ipilimumab.

The chain is built from TRBV5-4 and TRBJ2-7; D is perhaps TRBD1 (5 bases). V lost 3 bases and J lost 9, with 22 bases in between. Germline V gives CDR1 SGHNT, CDR2 YYREEE (reference sequence). The CDR3 spans 15 residues. CDR3 loop: CASSSSRTPEARQYF. In nucleotides, the CDR3 is TGTGCCAGCAGCTCGTCGCGGACACCCGAAGCGAGGCAGTACTTC.

The rearrangement joins TRBV7-9 to TRBJ2-2; 7 bases match TRBD1. The CDR3 runs to 15 residues. The V gene's germline CDR1 is SEHNR and CDR2 FQNEAQ (reference sequence). The ends lost 2 bases at V and 1 base at J; junction bases unmatched: 1. CDR3 DNA sequence: TGTGCCAGCAGCTTAAGACAGGGGAACACCGGGGAGCTGTTTTTT. This gives the protein CASSLRQGNTGELFF.

This chain connects TRBV5-1 to TRBJ2-7, with a tentative D call TRBD2 (5 bases). Germline V gene lookup returns CDR1 SGHRS and CDR2 YFSETQ. Trimming left V 2 bases short and J 0 bases short, with 12 bases between. This CDR3 region has 15 residues. In DNA form, the CDR3 reads TGCGCCAGCAGCTTAGTGGCGGGCAGCTCCTACGAGCAGTACGTC. The encoded protein is CASSLVAGSSYEQYV.

The J gene is TRBJ2-7, the V gene TRBV19, with a weak D call TRBD1 (6 bases). V was cut by 2 bases and J by 2 bases, with 10 bases left in between. Germline-derived CDR1 and CDR2 are LNHDA and SQIVND (reference sequence). The CDR3 runs to 14 residues. The CDR3 nucleotides are TGTGCCAGTAGTATATCACAGGGTGCCTACGAGCAGTACTTC. It encodes CASSISQGAYEQYF. Supplemented by reference TRBV19 and TRBJ2-7, the full variable domain reads DGGITQSPKYLFRKEGQNVTLSCEQNLNHDAMYWYRQDPGQGLRLIYYSQIVNDFQKGDIAEGYSVSREKKESFPLTVTSAQKNPTAFYLCASSISQGAYEQYFGPGTRLTVT.

The chain employs TRBV4-1 and TRBJ2-3, with 10 bases lining up with TRBD1. The V gene end was trimmed by 0 bases and the J gene end by 8 bases; junction bases not matched to a gene: 14. This CDR3 contains 18 residues. Germline V lookup: CDR1 MGHRA, CDR2 YSYEKL. CDR3 loop: CASSQEIQWTGGSGTQYF. The CDR3 DNA follows: TGCGCCAGCAGCCAAGAAATACAGTGGACAGGGGGGAGCGGTACGCAGTATTTT.

This clone was seen more than once but under ten times. The genes are TRBV28 and TRBJ2-7; D gene ambiguous. Germline values: CDR1 MDHEN, CDR2 SYDVKM. Trimming left V 8 bases short and J 4 bases short, with 12 bases between. This CDR3 has 12 residues. CDR3 coding DNA: TGTGCCAGCTCATCGGCCTGGTACGAGCAGTACTTC. Its translation is CASSSAWYEQYF.